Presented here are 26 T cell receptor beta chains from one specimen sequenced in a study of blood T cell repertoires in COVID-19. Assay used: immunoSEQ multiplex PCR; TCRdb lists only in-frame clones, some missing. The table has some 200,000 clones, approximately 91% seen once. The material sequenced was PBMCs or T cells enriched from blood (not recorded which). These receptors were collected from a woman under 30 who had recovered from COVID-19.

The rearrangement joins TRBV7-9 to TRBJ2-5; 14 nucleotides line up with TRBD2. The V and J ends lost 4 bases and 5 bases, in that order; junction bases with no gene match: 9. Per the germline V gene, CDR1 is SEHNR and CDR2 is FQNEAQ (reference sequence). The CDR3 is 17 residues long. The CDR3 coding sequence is TGTGCCAGCAGCTCCGGGACTAGCGGGAGTTGGGGGGAGACCCAGTACTTC. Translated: CASSSGTSGSWGETQYF.

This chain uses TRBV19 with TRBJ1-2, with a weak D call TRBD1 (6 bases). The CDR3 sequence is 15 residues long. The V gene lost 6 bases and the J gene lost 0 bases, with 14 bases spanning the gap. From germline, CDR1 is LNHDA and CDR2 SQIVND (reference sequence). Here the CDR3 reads CASRRGDISNYGYTF. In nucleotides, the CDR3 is TGTGCCAGTAGACGGGGGGACATCTCTAACTATGGCTACACCTTC.

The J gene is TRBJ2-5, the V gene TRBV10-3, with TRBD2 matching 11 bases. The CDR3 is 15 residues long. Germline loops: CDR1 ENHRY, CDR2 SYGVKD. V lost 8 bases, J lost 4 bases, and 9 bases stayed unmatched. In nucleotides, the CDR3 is TGTGCCATCGGGAAACTAGCGGGAGAGGGAGAGACCCAGTACTTC. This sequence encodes CAIGKLAGEGETQYF.

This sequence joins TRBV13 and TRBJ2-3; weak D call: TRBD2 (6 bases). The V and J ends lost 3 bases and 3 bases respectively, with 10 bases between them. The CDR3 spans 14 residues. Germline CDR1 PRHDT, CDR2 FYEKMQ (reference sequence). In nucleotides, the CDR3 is TGTGCCAGCAGCTTTCGGGGGTTAACAGATACGCAGTATTTT. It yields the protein CASSFRGLTDTQYF.

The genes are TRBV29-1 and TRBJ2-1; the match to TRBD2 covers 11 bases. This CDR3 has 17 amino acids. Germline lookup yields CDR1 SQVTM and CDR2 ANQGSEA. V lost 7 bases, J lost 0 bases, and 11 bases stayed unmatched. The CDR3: CSARRLAGPSSYNEQFF. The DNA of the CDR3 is TGCAGCGCCCGCCGACTAGCGGGACCCAGCTCCTACAATGAGCAGTTCTTC.

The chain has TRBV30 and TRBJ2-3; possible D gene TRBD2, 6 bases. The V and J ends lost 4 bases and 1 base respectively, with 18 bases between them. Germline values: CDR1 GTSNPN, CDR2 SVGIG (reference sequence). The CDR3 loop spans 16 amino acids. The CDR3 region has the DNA TGTGCCTGGAATAGAGTGGGTGGAGGGGGCACAGATACGCAGTATTTT. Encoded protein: CAWNRVGGGGTDTQYF.

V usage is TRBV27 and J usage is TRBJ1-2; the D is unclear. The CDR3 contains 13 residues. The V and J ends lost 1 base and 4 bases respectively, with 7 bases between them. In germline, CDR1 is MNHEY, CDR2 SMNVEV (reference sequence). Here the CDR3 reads CASSLLGSYGYTF. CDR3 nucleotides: TGTGCCAGCAGTTTATTGGGGAGCTATGGCTACACCTTC.

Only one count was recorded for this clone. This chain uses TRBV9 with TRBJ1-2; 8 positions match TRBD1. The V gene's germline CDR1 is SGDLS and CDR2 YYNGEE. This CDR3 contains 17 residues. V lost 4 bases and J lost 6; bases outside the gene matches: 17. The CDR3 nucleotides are TGTGCCAGCAGCCCCCGGACAGGGTTTGATGTTTTCCATGGCTACACCTTC. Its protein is CASSPRTGFDVFHGYTF.

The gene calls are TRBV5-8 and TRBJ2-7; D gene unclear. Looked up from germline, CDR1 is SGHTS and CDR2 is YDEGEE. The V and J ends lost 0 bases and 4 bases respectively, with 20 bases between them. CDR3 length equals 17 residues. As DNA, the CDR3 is TGTGCCAGCAGCTTGGGTGGTAGGCCGCGGCACCTTTACGAGCAGTACTTC. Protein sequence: CASSLGGRPRHLYEQYF. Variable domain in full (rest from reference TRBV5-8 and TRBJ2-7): EAGVTQSPTHLIKTRGQQATLRCSPISGHTSVYWYQQALGLGLQFLLWYDEGEERNRGNFPPRFSGRQFPNYSSELNVNALELEDSALYLCASSLGGRPRHLYEQYFGPGTRLTVT.

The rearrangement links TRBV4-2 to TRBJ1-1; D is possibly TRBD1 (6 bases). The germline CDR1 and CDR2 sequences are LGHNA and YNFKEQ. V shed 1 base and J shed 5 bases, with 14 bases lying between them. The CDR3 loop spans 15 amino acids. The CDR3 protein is CASSQAGGARTEAFF. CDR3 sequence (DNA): TGTGCCAGCAGCCAAGCGGGGGGGGCGAGGACTGAAGCTTTCTTT.

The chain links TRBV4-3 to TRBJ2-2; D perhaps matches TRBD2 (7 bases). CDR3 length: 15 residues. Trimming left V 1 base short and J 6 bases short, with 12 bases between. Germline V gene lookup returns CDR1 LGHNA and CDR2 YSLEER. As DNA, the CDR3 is TGCGCCAGCAGCCAAGGAGGGGGGGTGTCCGGGGAGCTGTTTTTT. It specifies CASSQGGGVSGELFF.

The CDR3: CASSLWGSSYEQYF. The CDR3 DNA reads TGTGCCAGCAGTTTATGGGGCAGCTCCTACGAGCAGTACTTC. This rearrangement joins TRBV27 to TRBJ2-7; TRBD1 is a possible D gene (5 bases). The CDR3 is 14 amino acids. V was cut by 1 base and J by 0 bases, with 7 bases left in between. Germline CDR1 is MNHEY and CDR2 is SMNVEV (reference sequence).

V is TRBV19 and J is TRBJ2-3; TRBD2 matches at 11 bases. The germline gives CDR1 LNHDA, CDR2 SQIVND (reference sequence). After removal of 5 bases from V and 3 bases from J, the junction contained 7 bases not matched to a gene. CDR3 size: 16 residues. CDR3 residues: CASSSRLAGFTDTQYF. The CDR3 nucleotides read TGTGCCAGTAGTTCGCGACTAGCGGGATTTACAGATACGCAGTATTTT.

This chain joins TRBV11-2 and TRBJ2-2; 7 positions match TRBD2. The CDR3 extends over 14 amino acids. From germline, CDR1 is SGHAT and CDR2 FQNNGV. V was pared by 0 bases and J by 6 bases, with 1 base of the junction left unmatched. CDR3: CASSLDRGAGELFF. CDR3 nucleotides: TGTGCCAGCAGCTTAGATCGGGGGGCCGGGGAGCTGTTTTTT. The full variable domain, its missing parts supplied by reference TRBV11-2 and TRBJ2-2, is EAGVAQSPRYKIIEKRQSVAFWCNPISGHATLYWYQQILGQGPKLLIQFQNNGVVDDSQLPKDRFSAERLKGVDSTLKIQPAKLEDSAVYLCASSLDRGAGELFFGEGSRLTVL.

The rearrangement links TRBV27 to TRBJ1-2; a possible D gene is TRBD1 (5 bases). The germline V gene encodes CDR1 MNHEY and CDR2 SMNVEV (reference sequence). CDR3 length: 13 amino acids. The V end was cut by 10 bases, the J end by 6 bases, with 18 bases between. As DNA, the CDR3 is TGTGCCACCTCTGCCGGGGGTTTTAATGGCTACACCTTC. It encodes CATSAGGFNGYTF.

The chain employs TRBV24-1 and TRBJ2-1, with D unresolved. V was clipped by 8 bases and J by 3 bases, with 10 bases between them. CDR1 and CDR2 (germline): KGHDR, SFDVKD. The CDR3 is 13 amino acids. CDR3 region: CATTIYNYNEQFF. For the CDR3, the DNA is TGTGCCACCACCATTTACAACTACAATGAGCAGTTCTTC.

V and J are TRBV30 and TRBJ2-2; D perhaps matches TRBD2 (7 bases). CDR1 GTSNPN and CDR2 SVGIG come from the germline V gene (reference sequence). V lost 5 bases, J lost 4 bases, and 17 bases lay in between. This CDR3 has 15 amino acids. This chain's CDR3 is CAWGRGGRGTGELFF. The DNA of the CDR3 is TGTGCCTGGGGGCGCGGGGGCCGGGGCACCGGGGAGCTGTTTTTT.

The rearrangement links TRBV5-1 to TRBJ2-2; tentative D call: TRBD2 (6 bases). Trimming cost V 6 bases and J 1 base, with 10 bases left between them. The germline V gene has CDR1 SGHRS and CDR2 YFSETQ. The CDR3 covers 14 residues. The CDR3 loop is CASMGGKNTGELFF. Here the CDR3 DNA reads TGCGCCAGCATGGGCGGGAAGAACACCGGGGAGCTGTTTTTT.

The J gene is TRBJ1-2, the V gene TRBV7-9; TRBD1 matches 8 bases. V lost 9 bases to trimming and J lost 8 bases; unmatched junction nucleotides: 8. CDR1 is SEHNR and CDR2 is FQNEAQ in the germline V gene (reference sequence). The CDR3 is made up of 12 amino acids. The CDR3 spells CASQGATRGYTF. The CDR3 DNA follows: TGTGCCAGTCAGGGGGCAACCCGGGGCTACACCTTC. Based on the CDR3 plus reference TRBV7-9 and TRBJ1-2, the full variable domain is DTGVSQNPRHKITKRGQNVTFRCDPISEHNRLYWYRQTLGQGPEFLTYFQNEAQLEKSRLLSDRFSAERPKGSFSTLEIQRTEQGDSAMYLCASQGATRGYTFGSGTRLTVV.

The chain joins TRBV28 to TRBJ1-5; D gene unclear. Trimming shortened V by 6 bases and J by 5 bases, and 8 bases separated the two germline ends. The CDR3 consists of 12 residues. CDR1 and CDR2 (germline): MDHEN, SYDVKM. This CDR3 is CASRGWDQPQHF. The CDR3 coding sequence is TGTGCCAGCAGGGGCTGGGATCAGCCCCAGCATTTT.

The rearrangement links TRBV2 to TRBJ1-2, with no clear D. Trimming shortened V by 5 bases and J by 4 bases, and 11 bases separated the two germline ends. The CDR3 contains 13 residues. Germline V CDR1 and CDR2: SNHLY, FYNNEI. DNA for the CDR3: TGTGCCAGCAGTAGTACAACTACCTATGGCTACACCTTC. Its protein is CASSSTTTYGYTF.

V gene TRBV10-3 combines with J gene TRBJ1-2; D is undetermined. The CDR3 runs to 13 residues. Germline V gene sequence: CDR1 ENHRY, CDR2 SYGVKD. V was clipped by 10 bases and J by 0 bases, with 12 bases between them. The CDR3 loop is CATRHNPNYGYTF. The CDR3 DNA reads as TGTGCCACCCGACACAATCCTAACTATGGCTACACCTTC.

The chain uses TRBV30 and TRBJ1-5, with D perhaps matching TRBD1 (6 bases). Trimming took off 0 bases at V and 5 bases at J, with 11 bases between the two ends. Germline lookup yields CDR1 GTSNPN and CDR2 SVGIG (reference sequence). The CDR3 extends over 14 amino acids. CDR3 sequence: CAWSVRRGDQPQHF. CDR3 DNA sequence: TGTGCCTGGAGTGTACGCAGGGGCGATCAGCCCCAGCATTTT.

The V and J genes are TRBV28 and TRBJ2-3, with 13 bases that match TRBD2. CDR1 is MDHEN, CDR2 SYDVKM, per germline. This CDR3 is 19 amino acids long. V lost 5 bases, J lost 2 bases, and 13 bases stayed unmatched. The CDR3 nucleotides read TGTGCCAGCAGTCTACTCGGGACTAGCGGGGCCCTATCCACAGATACGCAGTATTTT. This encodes CASSLLGTSGALSTDTQYF.

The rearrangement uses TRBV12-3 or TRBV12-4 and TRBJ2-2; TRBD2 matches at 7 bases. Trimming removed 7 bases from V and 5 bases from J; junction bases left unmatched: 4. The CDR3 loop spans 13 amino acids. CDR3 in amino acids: CASIKGGTGELFF. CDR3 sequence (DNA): TGTGCCAGCATCAAGGGAGGGACCGGGGAGCTGTTTTTT.

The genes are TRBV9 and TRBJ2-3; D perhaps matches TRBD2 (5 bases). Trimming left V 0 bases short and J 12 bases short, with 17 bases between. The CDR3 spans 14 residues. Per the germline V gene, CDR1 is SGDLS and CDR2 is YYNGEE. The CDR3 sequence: CASSVEPSSNPQYF. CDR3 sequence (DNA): TGTGCCAGCAGCGTAGAGCCTAGCTCAAATCCCCAGTATTTT.